This T cell receptor (beta chain) derives from a study of T cell repertoires in cytomegalovirus infection. Study-level information: A matching HLA type, together with CMV infection, was signaled by public TCR beta signatures.

The germline gives CDR1 DFQATT, CDR2 SNEGSKA (reference sequence). V lost 1 base, J lost 5 bases, and 11 bases lay in between. This CDR3 comprises 13 residues. A note on this clonotype: Its antigen is undetermined.

TCRdb re-called the reads through MiXCR, storing one row per CDR3 protein. The table includes about 110,000 distinct CDR3 sequences, roughly two fifths detected once. This TCR came from a human donor in good health (CMV status not recorded). Some clones in this sample may be carry-over from other donors' samples. The chain recombines TRBV20-1 with TRBJ1-1; D possibly corresponds to TRBD1 (5 bases). The source was CD8+ T cells from cultured PBMCs, collected from culture after CMV antigen stimulation. The CDR3 region is CSARGFGGTEAFF. In nucleotides, the CDR3 is TGCAGTGCTAGAGGGTTCGGGGGAACTGAAGCTTTCTTT.